This paragraph reports one T cell receptor beta chain. The antigen it recognizes is unknown. No clone much larger than this one lies a single base away; base qualities are absent. The time point label corresponds to: sample taken at primary tumor resection. The donors were some 72 patients from the lung TRACERx cohort who had early-stage, untreated non-small cell lung cancer. Without any cell sorting, TCR sequencing was performed on whole RNA extracted either from tumor and nontumor lung tissue or from cryopreserved PBMC samples. Only patients for whom sufficient RNA was available from at least two tumor regions were selected for TCR sequencing. Before selection, tumor and adjacent nontumor lung specimens were reviewed by a lung pathologist. Library generation was performed with 5' RACE. Sequencer: NextSeq 500. In the TCR library protocol, a unique molecular identifier was attached to each TCR cDNA molecule so that PCR and sequencing errors could be corrected. The paper's data handling went like this. TCR identification, UMI-based error correction and CDR3 extraction were performed with Decombinator tools. Expanded TCRs were defined as those above a frequency of 2 per 1,000, corresponding to the top 1% of the tumor frequency distribution. Expanded tumor TCRs were classed as regional if statistically deemed absent (corrected P<0.05) from at least one tumor region, otherwise ubiquitous. Rényi diversity was computed with the R vegan package after subsampling each repertoire 100 times to 5,000 TCRs. To build CDR3 similarity networks, amino acid triplet string-kernel similarity was used, and CDR3s were connected when their pairwise similarity was above 0.82. Using fastp at Q25 and MiXCR, TCRdb reprocessed the public reads and kept productive beta chains. Identical CDR3 protein sequences are pooled into one entry, listed with their most common genes and DNA. The V and J calls come from TCRdb's annotation, not from the publication. The sample table shows some 100,000 distinct CDR3 sequences, and 4.4% are seen once. Approximately 22% of the sample lies in the top ten.

The data were obtained in a study of spatial heterogeneity in lung cancer (dated by TCRdb to about 2019). In the study overall: Beta-chain transcripts were consistently detected in greater numbers than alpha-chain transcripts, which likely reflects a higher abundance of beta-chain transcripts. In tumor regions, TCR transcript counts showed a strong correlation with a T cell transcriptional module score derived from matched bulk RNA-seq. Both alpha and beta chains were TCR-sequenced in samples taken at surgery, namely 220 tumor regions, roughly 64 matched nontumor lung samples and approximately 51 PBMC samples. In the raw uncorrected reads, each unique combination of TCR and UMI appeared more than ten times on average. In non-small cell lung cancer, the study made a quantitative comparison of TCR alpha and beta repertoires among multiple tumor regions, matched nontumor lung and blood. Nonsynonymous mutation counts, determined by whole-exome sequencing of tumor tissue, were related to features of the TCR repertoire. General study outcomes and caveats: Confirming at a functional level the hypothesis that regional TCRs recognize regional mutations was considered to require additional single-cell paired TCR alpha and beta sequencing. The tumor nonsynonymous mutation count correlated with the number of expanded alpha and beta TCRs within the tumor. TCR-seq coverage of tumor T cells was estimated at only approximately 7% for alpha chains and around 14% for beta chains. Counts of ubiquitous and regional expanded TCRs were found to correlate with counts of ubiquitous and regional nonsynonymous mutations, respectively.

Via the germline V gene, CDR1 is SQVTM and CDR2 ANQGSEA. Trimmed from V: 4 bases; trimmed from J: 7 bases; junction bases lacking a gene match: 8. The CDR3 spans 14 residues, from the cysteine through the phenylalanine. The only DNA kept is the CDR3, 42 bases in frame from the first base. The rearranged chain carries TRBV29-1 and TRBJ2-1, with TRBD2 identical over 9 junction bases. The sequence derives from a male donor with early-stage non-small cell lung cancer. Sequenced here: lung tumor tissue, sampled at surgery. The CDR3 corresponds to CSVGGRAWSNEQFF. The DNA sequence follows: TGCAGCGTTGGCGGGAGGGCCTGGTCGAATGAGCAGTTCTTC.